A single sample is the source of the 3 T cell receptor beta chains below, sequenced in a study of technical replicates of blood from several donors. Only in-frame clones appear in the TCRdb table, and some are missing; sequencing was by immunoSEQ multiplex PCR. The sample shows 80,000 or so clones, roughly 94% of them seen only once. Sequencing used T cells isolated from PBMCs. The origin of the receptors is a human donor in good health.

The chain combines TRBV4-1 with TRBJ2-7, with TRBD2 matching over 9 bases. This CDR3 spans 16 amino acids. CDR1 MGHRA and CDR2 YSYEKL come from the germline V gene. The J segment lost 2 bases and the V segment lost 4 bases, leaving 9 bases of the junction unmatched. The CDR3 spells CASSPRAGGTAYEQYF. The CDR3 DNA reads as TGCGCCAGCAGCCCGAGAGCGGGAGGTACGGCCTACGAGCAGTACTTC.

The chain uses TRBV2 and TRBJ1-1; no clear D gene. Trimming removed 11 bases from V and 1 base from J, with 8 bases in between. The germline V gene has CDR1 SNHLY and CDR2 FYNNEI. This CDR3 region has 11 residues. CDR3 in amino acids: CASRGNTEAFF. DNA for the CDR3: TGTGCCTCACGAGGGAACACTGAAGCTTTCTTT.

The rearrangement uses TRBV19 and TRBJ1-3; D is perhaps TRBD2 (5 bases). The last part of the DNA fits TRBJ2-2 better; the J call may be wrong. The CDR3 is 17 residues long. Germline V gives CDR1 LNHDA, CDR2 SQIVND (reference sequence). The CDR3 DNA follows: TGTGCCAGTAGTATTAGCGCCCTCAGGTCTTACACCGGGGAGCTGTTTTTT. Amino acid sequence: CASSISALRSYTGELFF.